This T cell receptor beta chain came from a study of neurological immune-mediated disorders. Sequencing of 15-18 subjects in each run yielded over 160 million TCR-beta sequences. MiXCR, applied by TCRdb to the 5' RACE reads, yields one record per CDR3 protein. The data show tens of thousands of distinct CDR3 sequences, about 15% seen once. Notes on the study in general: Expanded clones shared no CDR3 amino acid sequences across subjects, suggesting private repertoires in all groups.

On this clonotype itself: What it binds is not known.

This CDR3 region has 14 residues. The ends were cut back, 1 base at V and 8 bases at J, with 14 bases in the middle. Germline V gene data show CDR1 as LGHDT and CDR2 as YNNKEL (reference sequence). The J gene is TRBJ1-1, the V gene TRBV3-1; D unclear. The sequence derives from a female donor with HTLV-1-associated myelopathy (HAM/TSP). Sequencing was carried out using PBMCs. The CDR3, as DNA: TGTGCCAGCAGCCAAGTTGCTTCTCTCGGCGAAGCTTTCTTT. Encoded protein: CASSQVASLGEAFF.